This T cell receptor beta chain was captured in a study of shared T cell receptors in the human thymus. This CDR3 has 17 amino acids. The V and J ends lost 0 bases and 0 bases, in that order; junction bases with no gene match: 7. Germline CDR1 and CDR2: SGHRS and YFSETQ. Produced via immunoSEQ multiplex PCR; TCRdb's table is partial and in-frame only. The repertoire includes roughly 660,000 clones, more than 75% of them detected once, and 0.008% to 0.011% sits in the top ten. The same sample was also studied in work on human thymus T cells.

The genes are TRBV5-1 and TRBJ1-2; TRBD1 matches 8 bases. The clonotype was recovered from a boy in the first two years of life with a congenital heart defect. Sequenced sample: thymocytes. The CDR3 sequence is CASSLVAAGGPNYGYTF. For the CDR3, the DNA is TGCGCCAGCAGCTTGGTCGCGGCAGGGGGCCCTAACTATGGCTACACCTTC.